The clone carrying this T cell receptor beta chain was counted only a few times. A much larger clone sits a single nucleotide away, making a read error possible. The final CDR3 position lacks the conserved phenylalanine or tryptophan, pointing to a likely read error. The sample originates from a study of blood T cells in healthy people across ages. Then a second PCR, running roughly 7 to 11 cycles, was carried out with a sample-barcoded 5' primer and a J-beta primer mix. TCRdb recomputed calls from the 5' RACE reads with MiXCR, one row per CDR3 protein. Of 600,000 to 1,000,000 distinct CDR3 sequences in the sample, approximately 25% were seen once. Germline CDR1 is SEHNR and CDR2 is FQNEAQ (reference sequence). Trimming took 7 bases from V and 3 from J, leaving 16 bases between them. The CDR3 is 14 amino acids. The same data also went into a second study, on T cells of mothers and their children.

The specimen was blood. The chain links TRBV7-9 to TRBJ2-7; D call uncertain. The source of this sequence is a boy aged 5-17 years in good health. CDR3 loop: CASTSTASLYEQYS. CDR3 DNA sequence: TGTGCCAGCACCTCTACCGCATCCCTCTACGAGCAGTACTCC.